This T cell receptor beta chain was found in a study of shared clonotypes between healthy human individuals. Study outcomes and limitations: Generation probabilities of non-shared clonotypes were lower (relative to those shared by all four donors). The researchers took only blood, and tissue repertoires probably look different.

In the case of this clone: Its cognate antigen is unknown.

CDR1 SGHDT and CDR2 YYEEEE come from the germline V gene. The ends were cut back, 5 bases at V and 2 bases at J, with 11 bases in the middle. CDR3 size: 15 residues. Clones were read by immunoSEQ multiplex PCR, and TCRdb kept only the in-frame ones, dropping some. The sample includes about 1.5 million clones, roughly 95% seen only once; the top ten take over 1%. The TCR comes from a young man in good health. This sequence joins TRBV5-6 and TRBJ2-6; D possibly matches TRBD1 or TRBD2 (5 bases each). The sequencing sample was made of naive CD4+ T cells sorted from blood. Regarding subset: CD45RA+ positively selected. The DNA of the CDR3 is TGTGCCAGCAGATACGAGGGACCTGGGGCCAACGTCCTGACTTTC. Amino acids: CASRYEGPGANVLTF.